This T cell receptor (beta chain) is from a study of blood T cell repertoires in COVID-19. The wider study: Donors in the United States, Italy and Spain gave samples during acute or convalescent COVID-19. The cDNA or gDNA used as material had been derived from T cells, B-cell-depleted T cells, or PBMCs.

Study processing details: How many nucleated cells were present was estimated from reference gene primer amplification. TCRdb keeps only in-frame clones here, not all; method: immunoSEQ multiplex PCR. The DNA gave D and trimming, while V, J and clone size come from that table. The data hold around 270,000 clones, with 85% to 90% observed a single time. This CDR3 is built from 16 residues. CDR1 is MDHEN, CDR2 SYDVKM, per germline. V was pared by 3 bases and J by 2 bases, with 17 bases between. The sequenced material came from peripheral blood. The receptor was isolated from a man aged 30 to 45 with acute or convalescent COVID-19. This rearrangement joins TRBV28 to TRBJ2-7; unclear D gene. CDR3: CASSFSFSSRPYEQYF. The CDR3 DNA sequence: TGTGCCAGCAGTTTTTCTTTCTCTAGTAGACCCTACGAGCAGTACTTC.